This is a list of T cell receptor beta chains from one sample in a study of T cells in Graves' hyperthyroidism and ophthalmopathy. TCRdb used MiXCR to reprocess the multiplex PCR reads, holding one entry per CDR3 protein. In the table there are about 610,000 distinct CDR3 sequences, about 15% of which are singletons. The sample taken for sequencing was blood. The origin of the receptors is a woman aged 35 to 49 with Graves' ophthalmopathy. Each CDR3 is given with its conserved first and last residue. The order of the fields is D gene, J gene, V gene, clone size, CDR3 DNA, CDR3 protein. A D gene is named only where the DNA matches it firmly. Size is omitted from some rows. Given values are once, few, many or a class for expanded clones.

- | TRBJ2-4 | TRBV19 | many | TGTGCCAGTAGTGATAGCCCAGGGAGGAACATTCAGTACTTC | CASSDSPGRNIQYF
- | TRBJ1-2 | TRBV11-2 | many | TGTGCCAGCAGCTTAGTGGGAAAGGTGGACTACACCTTC | CASSLVGKVDYTF
- | TRBJ2-7 | TRBV20-1 | few | TGCAGTGCTAGAGTGGGGGTTTGGGGCGGGTGGTACGAGCAGTACTTC | CSARVGVWGGWYEQYF
- | TRBJ1-2 | TRBV6-5 | many | TGTGCCAGCACCCCGAGGGCAGGTACTAACTATGGCTACACCTTC | CASTPRAGTNYGYTF
- | TRBJ2-2 | TRBV3-1 | - | TGTGCCAGCAGCCTAAGGGGAGGAGGGAAGGACACCGGGGAGCTGTTTTTT | CASSLRGGGKDTGELFF
- | TRBJ1-6 | TRBV27 | - | TGTGCCAGCAGTCCCCGGGGGGGTTGGGATTCACCCCTCCACTTT | CASSPRGGWDSPLHF
- | TRBJ2-6 | TRBV6-5 | few | TGTGCCAGCAGTTACTCCCGGGCCTCTGGGGCCAACGTCCTGACTTTC | CASSYSRASGANVLTF
- | TRBJ2-6 | TRBV29-1 | - | TGCAGCGTTCGGGCCGGGGATTCAGGGGCCAACGTCCTGACTTTC | CSVRAGDSGANVLTF
TRBD2 | TRBJ2-5 | TRBV6-5 | - | TGTGCCAGCAGTTACCGTCGCGGGGGGCCACAAGAGACCCAGTACTTC | CASSYRRGGPQETQYF
- | TRBJ2-7 | TRBV19 | many | TGTGCCAGCGGAGACAGCTTATCCTACGAGCAGTACTTC | CASGDSLSYEQYF
- | TRBJ1-1 | TRBV6-1 | many | TGTGCCAGCAGGACCGACCTCATGAACACTGAAGCTTTCTTT | CASRTDLMNTEAFF
- | TRBJ2-5 | TRBV6-1 | - | TGTGCCAGCAGTCCCATGCAGGGCCGATTGGAGACCCAGTACTTC | CASSPMQGRLETQYF
- | TRBJ2-5 | TRBV29-1 | many | TGCAGCGTTGAACGGGGGCAGGTCATGGGGGAGACCCAGTACTTC | CSVERGQVMGETQYF
TRBD2 | TRBJ2-5 | TRBV6-1 | many | TGTGCCAGCAGTGAATGGCTAGCGGGAGGGCAACAAGAGACCCAGTACTTC | CASSEWLAGGQQETQYF
- | TRBJ2-7 | TRBV7-9 | - | TGTGCCAGCAGCCATCAGCTGGGGTCCGTCTACGAGCAGTACTTC | CASSHQLGSVYEQYF
- | TRBJ1-5 | TRBV30 | few | TGTGCCTGGAGTTCCAGGGGCAATCAGCCCCAGCATTTT | CAWSSRGNQPQHF
- | TRBJ1-1 | TRBV19 | many | TGTGCCAGTAGTCCAAGGTACCGCGGCACTGAAGCTTTCTTT | CASSPRYRGTEAFF
TRBD2 | TRBJ2-2 | TRBV11-2 | many | TGTGCCAGCAGCCCGGGGGGGTTCAGCGCGAACACCGGGGAGCTGTTTTTT | CASSPGGFSANTGELFF
TRBD2 | TRBJ2-7 | TRBV20-1 | - | TGCAGTGTCGCTAGCGGAGGGATCTACGAGCAGTACTTC | CSVASGGIYEQYF
- | TRBJ1-2 | TRBV19 | many | TGTGCCAGTAGTATTCGACGGGGGGATGGCTACACCTTC | CASSIRRGDGYTF
- | TRBJ2-4 | TRBV20-1 | many | TGCAGTGCTAGAGTCGCAGGGCGGGACAAAAACATTCAGTACTTC | CSARVAGRDKNIQYF
TRBD1 | TRBJ2-7 | TRBV14 | few | TGTGCCAGCAGCTCGTCGGACAGGGGGCCCTACGAGCAGTACTTC | CASSSSDRGPYEQYF
- | TRBJ1-2 | TRBV6-1 | many | TGTGCCAGCAGTGACTTAGCCCGACCGAACTATGGCTACACCTTC | CASSDLARPNYGYTF
TRBD1 | TRBJ2-7 | TRBV6-5 | many | TGTGCCACCCGGACAGGGAGTCACGAGCAGTACTTC | CATRTGSHEQYF
- | TRBJ2-5 | TRBV4-2 | - | TGTGCCAGCAGCCAAGTCCCAGGGGGGGTCGGAGCACAAGAGACCCAGTACTTC | CASSQVPGGVGAQETQYF
TRBD1 | TRBJ2-2 | TRBV29-1 | many | TGCAGCGTTGTAGGGGGCGTAGGGGAGCTGTTTTTT | CSVVGGVGELFF
- | TRBJ1-1 | TRBV28 | many | TGTGCCAGCAGTCCAGGGGATACTGAAGCTTTCTTT | CASSPGDTEAFF
- | TRBJ1-1 | TRBV3-1 | - | TGTGCCAGCAGCCAATGGGGCAGTGAAAACACTGAAGCTTTCTTT | CASSQWGSENTEAFF
- | TRBJ2-7 | TRBV11-2 | many | TGTGCCAGCAGCCCCAGGGGTTTAGTCAGCTACGAGCAGTACTTC | CASSPRGLVSYEQYF
- | TRBJ2-3 | TRBV30 | - | TGTGCCTGGAGTGGCCCCGGACCTACTAGCACAGATACGCAGTATTTT | CAWSGPGPTSTDTQYF
TRBD1 | TRBJ1-1 | TRBV30 | - | TGTGCCTGGAGTGTTCCCAGGACAGGACCGAACACTGAAGCTTTCTTT | CAWSVPRTGPNTEAFF
- | TRBJ2-5 | TRBV15 | once | TGTGCCACCAGCAGTTCGTGGGGGTACCAAGAGACCCAGTACTTC | CATSSSWGYQETQYF